A selection of T cell receptor beta chains follows, all from one sample in a study of cytomegalovirus exposure and HLA in healthy donors. Libraries were prepared by immunoSEQ multiplex PCR; TCRdb keeps only in-frame clonotypes and omits some of them. The sample holds fewer than 130,000 clones; roughly 90% are singletons and the top ten take almost 1.5%. The sequencing input was PBMCs. Every receptor here comes from a woman in her twenties or thirties in good health and CMV-seropositive. The CDR3 runs from the conserved cysteine through the conserved F or W. The D gene is left open where the match is weak. The size of a clone is reported for some rows only, either as once, few or many, or as a class for expanded clones.

clone_size | j_call | v_call | d_call | cdr3_aa | cdr3_nt
NA | TRBJ2-7 | TRBV11-2 | TRBD1 | CASNVGTGPYEQYF | TGTGCCAGCAATGTCGGGACAGGGCCCTACGAGCAGTACTTC
NA | TRBJ2-7 | TRBV27 | TRBD2 | CASSLMRGVNYEQYF | TGTGCCAGCAGTTTAATGCGGGGGGTGAACTACGAGCAGTACTTC
NA | TRBJ2-1 | TRBV29-1 | NA | CSVEGGGFYNEQFF | TGCAGCGTTGAAGGTGGGGGGTTCTACAATGAGCAGTTCTTC
NA | TRBJ2-3 | TRBV29-1 | NA | CSVRTSTDTQYF | TGCAGCGTCCGGACTAGCACAGATACGCAGTATTTT
once | TRBJ1-4 | TRBV19 | NA | CASRSRGDAANEKLFF | TGTGCCAGTAGATCCCGGGGGGACGCGGCTAATGAAAAACTGTTTTTT
NA | TRBJ2-7 | TRBV6-5 | NA | CASRAALTYEQYF | TGTGCCAGCAGGGCAGCGTTGACCTACGAGCAGTACTTC
NA | TRBJ1-2 | TRBV28 | NA | CASSLRVSLYGYTF | TGTGCCAGCAGTTTGAGAGTGTCCCTCTATGGCTACACCTTC
NA | TRBJ1-3 | TRBV5-4 | TRBD1 | CASSSRTGGSGNTIYF | TGTGCCAGCAGCTCCCGGACAGGGGGATCTGGAAACACCATATATTTT
NA | TRBJ1-5 | TRBV7-2 | NA | CASSPSRVSNQPQHF | TGTGCCAGCAGCCCTAGCCGGGTCAGCAATCAGCCCCAGCATTTT
NA | TRBJ2-5 | TRBV7-2 | TRBD1 | CASSPVSGGETQYF | TGTGCCAGCAGCCCAGTTTCAGGGGGAGAGACCCAGTACTTC
NA | TRBJ2-1 | TRBV5-1 | TRBD1 | CASRPGQGFNEQFF | TGCGCCAGTCGCCCGGGACAGGGTTTCAATGAGCAGTTCTTC
NA | TRBJ2-3 | TRBV18 | NA | CASSRVETGSSTDTQYF | TGTGCCAGCTCTCGCGTAGAGACGGGTTCTAGCACAGATACGCAGTATTTT
NA | TRBJ2-2 | TRBV7-9 | TRBD1 | CASSIPGQGHGELFF | TGTGCCAGCAGCATTCCGGGACAGGGTCACGGGGAGCTGTTTTTT
few | TRBJ2-7 | TRBV27 | NA | CASRFVSAARTYEQYF | TGTGCCAGCAGATTTGTCTCGGCCGCGAGGACCTACGAGCAGTACTTC
NA | TRBJ2-1 | TRBV5-4 | TRBD1 | CASSFGDRGGSYNEQFF | TGTGCCAGCAGCTTCGGGGACAGGGGCGGCTCCTACAATGAGCAGTTCTTC
few | TRBJ1-5 | TRBV7-6 | TRBD1 | CASSSRDRGFINQPQHF | TGTGCCAGCAGCTCCAGGGACAGGGGGTTTATCAATCAGCCCCAGCATTTT
NA | TRBJ2-3 | TRBV2 | TRBD2 | CASSPTSGGADTQYF | TGTGCCAGCAGTCCCACTAGCGGGGGCGCAGATACGCAGTATTTT
NA | TRBJ1-4 | TRBV15 | NA | CATSSGQANEKLFF | TGTGCCACCAGCAGCGGTCAGGCTAATGAAAAACTGTTTTTT
NA | TRBJ1-2 | TRBV27 | TRBD1 | CASSLSRGLWNGYTF | TGTGCCAGCAGTTTAAGCAGGGGGTTATGGAATGGCTACACCTTC
NA | TRBJ2-7 | TRBV11-2 | NA | CASSLSSYEQYF | TGTGCCAGCAGCTTATCCAGTTACGAGCAGTACTTC
NA | TRBJ2-7 | TRBV10-3 | TRBD1 | CATGGPRDRGNDEQYF | TGTGCCACCGGAGGCCCCCGGGACAGGGGGAACGACGAGCAGTACTTC
NA | TRBJ2-3 | TRBV19 | TRBD2 | CASSISRLAGAIDTQYF | TGTGCCAGTAGTATCTCGAGACTAGCGGGAGCAATAGATACGCAGTATTTT